This T cell receptor (beta chain) is from a study of HIV-infected children after antiretroviral therapy interruption. The TCR library was built from RNA with a 3' RACE protocol and unique molecular identifiers. TCRdb re-derived calls from the 3' RACE reads in MiXCR, one entry per CDR3 protein. The data show about 46,000 distinct CDR3 sequences, roughly 4.5% seen once. V lost 4 bases and J lost 5, with 13 bases in between. CDR1 and CDR2 from the germline V gene are SGHDT and YYEEEE. The CDR3 spans 14 residues. Points from the study as a whole: By the end of treatment interruption, naive CD4+ clonality (Gini) increased. Sorted CD45RA+ naive cells might include minor non-naive CD45RA+ cells.

At least ten counts were recorded for this clonotype. Its antigen is currently unknown. Noted treatment: PENTA 11 planned treatment interruption arm or continuous ART arm. The sequenced sample was CD45RA+ CD4+ T cells from PBMCs, pooled from several time points, obtained from a donor given antiretroviral therapy, either interrupted or continuous. Subset reported: naive CD4+ CD45RA+ CD45RO- T cells. The rearrangement uses TRBV5-6 and TRBJ1-5; D gene ambiguous. The origin of this receptor is a pool of human donors with HIV. The CDR3 reads CASSLRSSDQPQHF. The CDR3 DNA follows: TGTGCCAGCAGCCTCCGATCCTCCGATCAGCCCCAGCATTTT. The complete variable domain, with remaining parts taken from reference TRBV5-6 and TRBJ1-5, reads DAGVTQSPTHLIKTRGQQVTLRCSPKSGHDTVSWYQQALGQGPQFIFQYYEEEERQRGNFPDRFSGHQFPNYSSELNVNALLLGDSALYLCASSLRSSDQPQHFGDGTRLSIL.